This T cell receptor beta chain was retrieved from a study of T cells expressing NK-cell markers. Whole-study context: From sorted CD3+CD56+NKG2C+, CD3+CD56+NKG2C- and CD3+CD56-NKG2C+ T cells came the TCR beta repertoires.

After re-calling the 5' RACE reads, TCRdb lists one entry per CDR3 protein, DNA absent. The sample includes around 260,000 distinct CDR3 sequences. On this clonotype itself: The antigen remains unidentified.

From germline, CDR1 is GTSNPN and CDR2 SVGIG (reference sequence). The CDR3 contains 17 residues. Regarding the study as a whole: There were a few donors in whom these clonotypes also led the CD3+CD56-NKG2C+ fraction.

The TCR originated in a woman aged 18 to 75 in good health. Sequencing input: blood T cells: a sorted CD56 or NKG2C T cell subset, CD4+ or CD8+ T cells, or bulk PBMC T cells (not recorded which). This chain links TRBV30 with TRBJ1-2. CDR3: CAWSVGSTFMRAGGYTF.